This T cell receptor (beta chain) was profiled in a study of blood T cell repertoires in COVID-19. In the study overall: Acute and convalescent COVID-19 samples came from the United States, Italy and Spain. PBMCs, B-cell-depleted T cells, or T cells provided the cDNA or gDNA that made up the material.

This table comes from immunoSEQ multiplex PCR, and its TCRdb copy is limited to in-frame clones, with some not included. The repertoire includes roughly 43,000 clones, roughly 88% of them detected once, and 12% sits in the top ten. Only one count was recorded for this clone. The CDR3 loop spans 13 amino acids. Looked up from germline, CDR1 is SGHDT and CDR2 is YYEEEE. V lost 4 bases, J lost 4 bases, and 3 bases stayed unmatched. The sequenced sample was peripheral blood. The rearrangement uses TRBV5-6 and TRBJ2-5; 8 positions match TRBD2. The sequence was obtained from a human donor in a cohort sampled during active COVID-19. The CDR3 nucleotides are TGTGCCAGCAGCCAGCGGGGGATAGAGACCCAGTACTTC. Its protein is CASSQRGIETQYF.